The 14 T cell receptor beta chains listed next were all sequenced from one sample in a study of CD8+CD57+ T cells in acquired aplastic anemia. Genomic DNA provided the template from which TCR beta VDJ and CDR3 profiles were obtained. Using its own MiXCR run on the reads, TCRdb lists one record per CDR3 protein. The sample lists roughly 200,000 distinct CDR3 sequences, 60% to 80% occurring once. The patients chosen for sequencing had shown expansion of CD8+CD57+ cells (detected by flow cytometry). Material: sorted CD4+, CD8+, or CD8+CD57+ T cells (not recorded which) from PBMCs. All receptors derive from a human donor with aplastic anemia.

The genes are TRBV6-1 and TRBJ2-1; D might be TRBD2 (9 bases). The CDR3 is 17 residues long. The germline V gene has CDR1 MNHNS and CDR2 SASEGT. V was pared by 2 bases and J by 8 bases, with 22 bases between. CDR3 amino acids: CASSEPWGLAGGHEQFF. Written as DNA, the CDR3 is TGTGCCAGCAGTGAACCGTGGGGACTAGCAGGGGGCCATGAGCAGTTCTTC.

The chain couples TRBV10-3 to TRBJ1-2; D is undetermined. CDR3 length: 11 residues. The germline V gene has CDR1 ENHRY and CDR2 SYGVKD. Deletions cut 7 bases from V and 3 bases from J, with 6 bases between. CDR3 coding DNA: TGTGCCATCATGACCGACTATGGCTACACCTTC. It is translated as CAIMTDYGYTF.

V usage is TRBV7-2 and J usage is TRBJ2-5; weak D call: TRBD2 (5 bases). Trimming cost V 5 bases and J 5 bases, with 15 bases left between them. The CDR3 length is 14 residues. Germline loops: CDR1 SGHTA, CDR2 FQGNSA. The CDR3 spells CASSPSGIRETQYF. The CDR3 DNA reads as TGTGCCAGCAGCCCCAGCGGAATCCGGGAGACCCAGTACTTC.

The rearrangement links TRBV2 to TRBJ2-3; 10 bases fit TRBD2. The germline V gene encodes CDR1 SNHLY and CDR2 FYNNEI. J was trimmed by 8 bases and V by 5 bases; bases with no gene match: 4. The CDR3 loop spans 13 amino acids. DNA for the CDR3: TGTGCCAGCAGTACTAGCGGGGCAGGTACGCAGTATTTT. Translating gives CASSTSGAGTQYF.

This clonotype is a singleton in its sample. The chain is built from TRBV10-3 and TRBJ2-1; 7 bases align to TRBD1. V shed 8 bases, J shed 8 bases, and the junction held 9 bases outside the gene matches. The CDR3 length is 13 residues. Germline loops: CDR1 ENHRY, CDR2 SYGVKD. For the CDR3, the DNA is TGTGCCATCCGTCAAGGGGGCCAGGATGAGCAGTTCTTC. Amino acid sequence: CAIRQGGQDEQFF.

There are many counts of this clonotype. The chain uses TRBV10-3 and TRBJ2-7; TRBD1 matches 7 bases. After removal of 7 bases from V and 0 bases from J, the junction contained 6 bases not matched to a gene. CDR3 length: 14 residues. The germline V gene encodes CDR1 ENHRY and CDR2 SYGVKD. The CDR3 DNA reads as TGTGCCATCAAGAGGTCAGGGGGCTCCTACGAGCAGTACTTC. The encoded protein is CAIKRSGGSYEQYF.

The CDR3 loop is CASSSGTGGYTEAFF. DNA for the CDR3: TGTGCCAGCAGCTCCGGGACAGGGGGCTACACTGAAGCTTTCTTT. The gene calls are TRBV10-3 and TRBJ1-1; 12 nucleotides agree with TRBD1. After removal of 10 bases from V and 3 bases from J, the junction contained 9 bases not matched to a gene. The CDR3 covers 15 residues. CDR1 and CDR2 from the germline V gene are ENHRY and SYGVKD.

This chain links TRBV10-3 with TRBJ2-5, with TRBD1 matching 10 bases. The CDR3 is 17 residues long. After removal of 0 bases from V and 2 bases from J, the junction contained 6 bases not matched to a gene. Germline CDR1 and CDR2: ENHRY and SYGVKD. The CDR3 DNA is TGTGCCATCAGTGAGTCCTCCGGGACAGGGGTACAAGAGACCCAGTACTTC. Protein sequence: CAISESSGTGVQETQYF.

The rearrangement links TRBV20-1 to TRBJ2-3; 8 nucleotides agree with TRBD2. The CDR3 consists of 14 residues. The germline gives CDR1 DFQATT, CDR2 SNEGSKA (reference sequence). Trimming removed 6 bases from V and 4 bases from J; junction bases left unmatched: 9. In DNA, the CDR3 is TGCAGTGCGCCGCGGGGGGCCGTGTCAGATACGCAGTATTTT. It encodes CSAPRGAVSDTQYF.

The rearrangement joins TRBV19 to TRBJ2-1; D remains ambiguous. Germline V gene sequence: CDR1 LNHDA, CDR2 SQIVND (reference sequence). Trimming took off 3 bases at V and 7 bases at J, with 4 bases between the two ends. The CDR3 sequence is 11 residues long. This CDR3 reads CASSMGNEQFF. In nucleotides, the CDR3 is TGTGCCAGTAGTATGGGTAATGAGCAGTTCTTC.

The chain uses TRBV20-1 and TRBJ2-7; D is unclear. Trimming stripped 5 bases from V and 0 bases from J, with 14 bases between. CDR1 is DFQATT and CDR2 is SNEGSKA in the germline V gene (reference sequence). The length of the CDR3 is 14 residues. In DNA form, the CDR3 reads TGCAGTGCTCTCCCGGCGGACCACTCCTACGAGCAGTACTTC. This gives the protein CSALPADHSYEQYF.

This clonotype has just a few counts. The chain links TRBV25-1 to TRBJ1-6, with D perhaps matching TRBD1 (5 bases). Trimming removed 3 bases from V and 7 bases from J, with 7 bases in between. CDR3 size: 13 residues. Germline CDR1 is MGHDK and CDR2 is SYGVNS. Here the CDR3 DNA reads TGTGCCAGCAGTGACCAGGGAAATTCACCCCTCCACTTT. The encoded protein is CASSDQGNSPLHF. The full variable domain, with the rest looked up from reference TRBV25-1 and TRBJ1-6, is EADIYQTPRYLVIGTGKKITLECSQTMGHDKMYWYQQDPGMELHLIHYSYGVNSTEKGDLSSESTVSRIRTEHFPLTLESARPSHTSQYLCASSDQGNSPLHFGNGTRLTVT.

The chain joins TRBV7-9 to TRBJ2-1; perhaps TRBD2 as D (6 bases). The germline V gene has CDR1 SEHNR and CDR2 FQNEAQ (reference sequence). V lost 6 bases and J lost 12, with 15 bases in between. CDR3 length equals 12 residues. CDR3 residues: CASSIGGSGQFF. The CDR3 DNA follows: TGTGCCAGCAGTATTGGGGGGTCCGGGCAGTTCTTC. The variable domain in full, completed from reference TRBV7-9 and TRBJ2-1, reads DTGVSQNPRHKITKRGQNVTFRCDPISEHNRLYWYRQTLGQGPEFLTYFQNEAQLEKSRLLSDRFSAERPKGSFSTLEIQRTEQGDSAMYLCASSIGGSGQFFGPGTRLTVL.

The rearrangement uses TRBV19 and TRBJ2-7, with 10 bases matching TRBD2. The junction had 10 bases not matched to a gene; V was cut back by 11 bases and J by 6 bases. The CDR3 length is 13 residues. Germline CDR1 LNHDA, CDR2 SQIVND (reference sequence). The CDR3 nucleotides are TGTGCCGTTGGGAGCGGGGGGGCCGCCGAGCAGTACTTC. Translated: CAVGSGGAAEQYF.